The present T cell receptor (beta chain) was sequenced within a study of spatial heterogeneity in lung cancer (dated by TCRdb to the late 2010s). About the study as a whole: Beta-chain transcripts were consistently detected in greater numbers than alpha-chain transcripts, which likely reflected higher beta-chain transcript abundance. In tumor regions, TCR transcript counts showed a strong correlation with a T cell transcriptional module score from matched bulk RNA-seq. In the raw uncorrected reads, each unique combination of TCR and UMI appeared more than ten times on average. In non-small cell lung cancer, the study made a quantitative comparison of TCR alpha and beta repertoires among multiple tumor regions, matched nontumor lung and blood. Nonsynonymous mutation counts, determined by whole-exome sequencing of tumor tissue, were related to TCR repertoire features. At surgery, both alpha and beta chains were TCR-sequenced in fewer than 250 tumor regions, about 61 matched nontumor lung samples and a few dozen PBMC samples. Study-wide findings and limitations: The count of ubiquitous expanded TCRs correlated with the count of ubiquitous nonsynonymous mutations, and the count of regional expanded TCRs correlated with the count of regional nonsynonymous mutations. TCR-seq was estimated to cover only approximately 6.4% of tumor T cells for alpha chains and around 12% for beta chains. Confirming at a functional level the hypothesis that regional TCRs recognize regional mutations was considered to require additional single-cell paired TCR alpha and beta sequencing. The tumor nonsynonymous mutation count correlated with the number of expanded intratumoral alpha and beta TCRs.

V is pared back by 4 bases and J by 3 bases, with 13 bases lying between the germline termini. From the germline V gene, CDR1 is SGDLS and CDR2 is YYNGEE. The CDR3 spans 14 residues, from the cysteine through the phenylalanine. This entry keeps only the CDR3 DNA: 42 bases, framed from base 1. Library generation was performed with 5' RACE. Sequenced using a NextSeq 500. In the TCR library protocol, a unique molecular identifier was attached to each TCR cDNA molecule so that PCR and sequencing errors could be corrected. On the authors' methods: Decombinator tools were used for TCR identification, UMI-based error correction and CDR3 extraction. TCRs above a frequency of 2 per 1,000, corresponding to the top 1% of the tumor frequency distribution, were defined as expanded. Expanded tumor TCRs statistically deemed absent (corrected P<0.05) from at least one tumor region were classed as regional, and all other expanded tumor TCRs were classed as ubiquitous. Renyi diversity was computed with the R vegan package after each repertoire had been subsampled 100 times to 5,000 TCRs. To build CDR3 similarity networks, amino acid triplet string-kernel similarity was used, and CDR3s were connected when their pairwise similarity was above 0.82. TCRdb reran the public reads through fastp at Q25 and MiXCR, keeping productive beta chains. Merged by CDR3 protein, the rows form single entries marked with the most common genes and DNA. The V and J calls were determined by TCRdb, not by the authors. The sample yields roughly 7,000 distinct CDR3 sequences; 11% to 15% were counted once. 7.5% to 10% of the sample belongs to the ten largest clones.

Reading the label with the study, this specimen's time point is: sample taken at primary tumor resection. The donors were around 69 patients from the lung TRACERx cohort who had early-stage, untreated non-small cell lung cancer. Whole RNA extracted from tumor and nontumor lung tissue, or from cryopreserved PBMC samples, was used for TCR sequencing without cell sorting. A patient was chosen for TCR sequencing only when enough RNA was available from at least two tumor regions. Tumor and adjacent nontumor lung specimens were reviewed by a lung pathologist before selection. The sample holds many counts of this clonotype. Which antigen it targets is not known. One base away there is no much larger clone; base qualities are not given.

The sequence joins TRBV9 to TRBJ2-5; a confident D gene designation cannot be given. The receptor's source is a female donor with early-stage non-small cell lung cancer. The sequencing here drew on lung tumor tissue, taken at surgery. The CDR3 loop reads CASSPRGTEETQYF. The DNA sequence is TGTGCCAGCAGCCCCCGAGGCACAGAAGAGACCCAGTACTTC.